A selection of T cell receptor beta chains follows, all from one sample in a study of T cell repertoires in cytomegalovirus infection. TCRdb called the reads again in MiXCR, with one record for every CDR3 protein. The sample has 250,000 to 300,000 distinct CDR3 sequences, over 15% seen once. Sequenced material: CD8+ T cells from PBMCs. These receptors came from a human donor in good health (CMV status not recorded). Some clones in this sample may be carry-over from other donors' samples. The CDR3 runs from the conserved cysteine through the conserved F or W. The D gene is left open where the match is weak. Only some rows state a clone size, as once, few, many or a class for expanded clones.

DNA: TGTGCCAGCAGCCTCAGGCCGGGGTCGGAGGAGCAGTACTTC
CDR3: CASSLRPGSEEQYF
J: TRBJ2-7
V: TRBV7-6
D: -
size: many

DNA: TGCAGCGTTGTGACTAGCGGGGCCGCGAACACCGGGGAGCTGTTTTTT
CDR3: CSVVTSGAANTGELFF
J: TRBJ2-2
V: TRBV29-1
D: TRBD2
size: few

DNA: TGTGCCAGCAATCCGGGGGGCCTTGACTACGAGCAGTACTTC
CDR3: CASNPGGLDYEQYF
J: TRBJ2-7
V: TRBV28
D: -
size: many

DNA: TGCGCCAGCAGCTTGGATATCGGGGTGGGCTACGAGCAGTACTTC
CDR3: CASSLDIGVGYEQYF
J: TRBJ2-7
V: TRBV5-1
D: -
size: many

DNA: TGTGCCAGCAGCTTAAGGCGGGGGGTGGGAATGCGGGCCAACGTCCTGACTTTC
CDR3: CASSLRRGVGMRANVLTF
J: TRBJ2-6
V: TRBV7-9
D: TRBD2
size: -

DNA: TGCGCCAGCAGCCTTGGCAGGGGCGACTACAATGAGCAGTTCTTC
CDR3: CASSLGRGDYNEQFF
J: TRBJ2-1
V: TRBV4-1
D: -
size: -

DNA: TGCAGTGCTAGTGTCCGGACAGGGGGCAATTCACCCCTCCACTTT
CDR3: CSASVRTGGNSPLHF
J: TRBJ1-6
V: TRBV20-1
D: TRBD1
size: -

DNA: TGTGCCAGCAGCCTCCTCGGGATCCCGCCCAATATCAATGAGCAGTTCTTC
CDR3: CASSLLGIPPNINEQFF
J: TRBJ2-1
V: TRBV3-1
D: -
size: -

DNA: TGTGCCAGCAGCCAAGGAGGGACAGGCAATGAAAAACTGTTTTTT
CDR3: CASSQGGTGNEKLFF
J: TRBJ1-4
V: TRBV7-8
D: TRBD1
size: many

DNA: TGTGCCAGCAGCCGAAGCGCGAATGAGCAGTTCTTC
CDR3: CASSRSANEQFF
J: TRBJ2-1
V: TRBV5-4
D: -
size: few

DNA: TGTGCCAGCAGCAGGGGACAGGGAGGAGGTAGCGGCTACACCTTC
CDR3: CASSRGQGGGSGYTF
J: TRBJ1-2
V: TRBV7-9
D: TRBD1
size: few

DNA: TGTGCCAGCACCTTGGGGGGCGAGAGCGAGCAGTACTTC
CDR3: CASTLGGESEQYF
J: TRBJ2-7
V: TRBV12-3/TRBV12-4
D: -
size: many

DNA: TGTGCCAGCAGCTTAGGGTCTGGGAGAGGAGGCGAGCAGTACTTC
CDR3: CASSLGSGRGGEQYF
J: TRBJ2-7
V: TRBV7-6
D: -
size: many

DNA: TGCAGTGCTAGGGGGACTAGCGGGGGACCCAAGGAGACCCAGTACTTC
CDR3: CSARGTSGGPKETQYF
J: TRBJ2-5
V: TRBV20-1
D: TRBD2
size: few

DNA: TGTGCCAGTAGTATTTTTCCGGGACAGAACTACGAGCAGTACTTC
CDR3: CASSIFPGQNYEQYF
J: TRBJ2-7
V: TRBV19
D: TRBD1
size: many

DNA: TGTGCCAGCAATAATAAGGGGATATCCTACAATGAGCAGTTCTTC
CDR3: CASNNKGISYNEQFF
J: TRBJ2-1
V: TRBV12-3/TRBV12-4
D: -
size: many

DNA: TGTGCCAGCAGTTTGGAGTACGTTGGCGGGGGCTCAAACACAGATACGCAGTATTTT
CDR3: CASSLEYVGGGSNTDTQYF
J: TRBJ2-3
V: TRBV28
D: -
size: medium-sized

DNA: TGCGCCAGCAGCCGGATATCCGCGACAGGGGACGAAAAACTGTTTTTT
CDR3: CASSRISATGDEKLFF
J: TRBJ1-4
V: TRBV4-1
D: TRBD1
size: many

DNA: TGTGCCAGCAGTTCAACAGCCTACGAGCAGTACTTC
CDR3: CASSSTAYEQYF
J: TRBJ2-7
V: TRBV12-3/TRBV12-4
D: -
size: -

DNA: TGTGCCAGCAGCTTAGAATCGGGACAACGGGGGGAGTTCTTC
CDR3: CASSLESGQRGEFF
J: TRBJ2-1
V: TRBV7-9
D: -
size: few

DNA: TGTGCCACCAGTGACTACCCAGGGTATGGACAGCCCCAGCATTTT
CDR3: CATSDYPGYGQPQHF
J: TRBJ1-5
V: TRBV24-1
D: -
size: -

DNA: TGTGCCAGCAGTCCTACAGGGGGAAATTATAGCAATCAGCCCCAGCATTTT
CDR3: CASSPTGGNYSNQPQHF
J: TRBJ1-5
V: TRBV11-3
D: TRBD1
size: many

DNA: TGTGCCAGTAGGAGGTTTGGGTCTACTGATGAGCAGTTCTTC
CDR3: CASRRFGSTDEQFF
J: TRBJ2-1
V: TRBV19
D: -
size: -

DNA: TGTGCCAGCAGCTTCAGGGGGATGTTGAACACTGAAGCTTTCTTT
CDR3: CASSFRGMLNTEAFF
J: TRBJ1-1
V: TRBV7-8
D: TRBD1
size: many

DNA: TGCAGTGCTAGAGATTATTTCACCTACGAGCAGTACTTC
CDR3: CSARDYFTYEQYF
J: TRBJ2-7
V: TRBV20-1
D: -
size: -

DNA: TGTGCCACCAGCAGAGATAAGGGGACCTCAGAGTGGGGCAATCAGCCCCAGCATTTT
CDR3: CATSRDKGTSEWGNQPQHF
J: TRBJ1-5
V: TRBV15
D: -
size: many

DNA: TGTGCCATCAGCGCTACGGGACAGCCCTCTGGGGCCAACGTCCTGACTTTC
CDR3: CAISATGQPSGANVLTF
J: TRBJ2-6
V: TRBV10-3
D: TRBD1
size: -

DNA: TGTGCCAGCCAACACCCGGGCAGGGGAAACTATGGCTACACCTTC
CDR3: CASQHPGRGNYGYTF
J: TRBJ1-2
V: TRBV19
D: -
size: once

DNA: TGCGCCAGCAGCCAACACGTCCGGACAGGGCTTGAAGCTTTCTTT
CDR3: CASSQHVRTGLEAFF
J: TRBJ1-1
V: TRBV4-3
D: TRBD1
size: many

DNA: TGTGCCAGCAGTGAAGTCCGCGGGGGTAGGGATGAGCAGTTCTTC
CDR3: CASSEVRGGRDEQFF
J: TRBJ2-1
V: TRBV2
D: TRBD2
size: -

DNA: TGTGCCAGCAGCCTTAAAAGAACAGATACGCAGTATTTT
CDR3: CASSLKRTDTQYF
J: TRBJ2-3
V: TRBV7-6
D: -
size: many

DNA: TGTGCCAGCAGCTCGCCGGAGACCTCTAACTATGGCTACACCTTC
CDR3: CASSSPETSNYGYTF
J: TRBJ1-2
V: TRBV5-6
D: -
size: few

DNA: TGTGCCAGCAGCCTGACCTTAATCACAGGGACGAACACCGGGGAGCTGTTTTTT
CDR3: CASSLTLITGTNTGELFF
J: TRBJ2-2
V: TRBV7-6
D: -
size: -

DNA: TGTGCCAGCAGCTCTGGCAGAGAGGACCCAACCTACGAGCAGTACTTC
CDR3: CASSSGREDPTYEQYF
J: TRBJ2-7
V: TRBV28
D: -
size: few

DNA: TGCGCCAGCAGGCTTGAGGTGGAGACCCAGTACTTC
CDR3: CASRLEVETQYF
J: TRBJ2-5
V: TRBV5-1
D: -
size: -

DNA: TGTGCCAGCAGCTACCAGGGACGCTCTGGAAACACCATATATTTT
CDR3: CASSYQGRSGNTIYF
J: TRBJ1-3
V: TRBV19
D: -
size: -

DNA: TGTGCCAGCAGCTTAGACCTGCAGGAGGGGCTGGTTCAGCCCCAGCATTTT
CDR3: CASSLDLQEGLVQPQHF
J: TRBJ1-5
V: TRBV7-2
D: -
size: many

DNA: TGTGCCAGCAGTGCCCTTTTAGGGTCTCGAAATTCACCCCTCCACTTT
CDR3: CASSALLGSRNSPLHF
J: TRBJ1-6
V: TRBV6-5
D: -
size: -

DNA: TGTGCCAGCAGCCCGTCGACATTCATGAACACTGAAGCTTTCTTT
CDR3: CASSPSTFMNTEAFF
J: TRBJ1-1
V: TRBV5-4
D: -
size: few

DNA: TGTGCCACCAGCAGATCTAGCAGGGTGGGGGAAGCCCTCCACTTT
CDR3: CATSRSSRVGEALHF
J: TRBJ1-6
V: TRBV15
D: -
size: -

DNA: TGCAGTACCATACGACAGGGTCCTGTCGAGCAGTACTTC
CDR3: CSTIRQGPVEQYF
J: TRBJ2-7
V: TRBV20-1
D: TRBD1
size: many

DNA: TGTGCCAGCAGTTTCCAGGACAGGGCGGCAGATACGCAGTATTTT
CDR3: CASSFQDRAADTQYF
J: TRBJ2-3
V: TRBV28
D: TRBD1
size: -

DNA: TGTGCCAGCAGCGTCGATGGTCACTCGGGGCCGGAGCAGTACTTC
CDR3: CASSVDGHSGPEQYF
J: TRBJ2-7
V: TRBV9
D: -
size: -

DNA: TGTGCCAGCAGTTTACGGGCCGGGGGGAGATACAATGAGCAGTTCTTC
CDR3: CASSLRAGGRYNEQFF
J: TRBJ2-1
V: TRBV12-3/TRBV12-4
D: TRBD2
size: -

DNA: TGTGCCAGTAAACAGGGGGGTGATCAGCCCCAGCATTTT
CDR3: CASKQGGDQPQHF
J: TRBJ1-5
V: TRBV7-9
D: TRBD1
size: -

DNA: TGTGCCAGCAGCCAAGGAAAAGGGCCGACCTACGAGCAGTACTTC
CDR3: CASSQGKGPTYEQYF
J: TRBJ2-7
V: TRBV14
D: -
size: many

DNA: TGTGCCAGCAGCTCCCGGGACAGGGGCAATCAGCCCCAGCATTTT
CDR3: CASSSRDRGNQPQHF
J: TRBJ1-5
V: TRBV7-8
D: TRBD1
size: many

DNA: TGTGCCAGCAGCTTCTCTATGGGACGGACGAATTCACCCCTCCACTTT
CDR3: CASSFSMGRTNSPLHF
J: TRBJ1-6
V: TRBV7-2
D: -
size: many